One and the same sample provided the 3 T cell receptor beta chains below, sequenced in a study of regulatory T cells in long-lasting Graves disease. Indicated time point: persistent/refractory GD, antithyroid drugs over 5 years with positive TRAb. Extracted PBMC RNA gave rise to the TCR library. The authors built TCR beta libraries using iRepertoire HTBI primers and Arm-PCR of CDR3 regions. TCRdb called the multiplex PCR reads again in MiXCR, with one record for every CDR3 protein. The sample lists a few hundred thousand distinct CDR3 sequences, roughly 25% seen once, with about 29% in the top ten. The sequences come from peripheral blood mononuclear cells (PBMCs), collected when the disease was refractory, from a patient treated with antithyroid drugs. Receptor source: a woman in her thirties or forties with Graves disease.

Worth noting for this clonotype: With only one base between it and a far larger clone, this is likely a read error. The chain is built from TRBV6-2 or TRBV6-3 and TRBJ1-2, with D unresolved. The CDR3 consists of 14 residues. The germline gives CDR1 MNHEY, CDR2 SVGEGT. V was trimmed by 0 bases and J by 4 bases, leaving 9 bases between them. CDR3 region: CASSYSAEIYGYTF. Written as DNA, the CDR3 is TGTGCCAGCAGTTACTCGGCCGAGATCTATGGCTACACCTTC.

This clonotype was detected ten times or more. The rearrangement joins TRBV28 to TRBJ2-1, with D perhaps matching TRBD2 (6 bases). The germline V gene has CDR1 MDHEN and CDR2 SYDVKM. The V gene lost 4 bases and the J gene lost 9 bases, with 28 bases spanning the gap. The CDR3 is made up of 18 amino acids. The DNA of the CDR3 is TGTGCCAGCAGTTCCCCCTTCGGGGGTCGGGAGAGGGTACGTGAGCAGTTCTTC. As protein: CASSSPFGGRERVREQFF.

This clonotype was seen many times. The CDR3 sequence: CASSLQPAGETQYF. CDR3 DNA: TGTGCCAGCAGTTTACAACCGGCAGGGGAGACCCAGTACTTC. The chain links TRBV27 to TRBJ2-5; TRBD1 might be the D (5 bases). Germline V lookup: CDR1 MNHEY, CDR2 SMNVEV (reference sequence). V was trimmed by 2 bases and J by 5 bases, leaving 12 bases between them. This CDR3 comprises 14 residues.